The clone carrying this TCR beta chain was observed a handful of times. Its antigen is not known. The entry originates in a study of CD8 T cells in ankylosing spondylitis. Regarding the study as a whole: About 8 highly homologous variants formed a TCR beta motif that appeared characteristic of ankylosing spondylitis blood.

CDR1 and CDR2 from the germline V gene are SGHAT and FQNNGV. The CDR3 is 13 residues long. Trimming removed 2 bases from V and 6 bases from J, with 11 bases in between. A single record per CDR3 protein comes from TCRdb applying MiXCR to the 5' RACE reads. The sample gives more than 250,000 distinct CDR3 sequences, 7.5% to 9% of which show up once; approximately 15% is in the top ten. The chain combines TRBV11-2 with TRBJ2-7, with D maybe TRBD2 (5 bases). This receptor was taken from a male donor with ankylosing spondylitis. What was sequenced was blood, either unsorted or a sorted T cell fraction (not recorded which). Here the CDR3 DNA reads TGTGCCAGCAGCTTAACTGGGAGAAGCGAGCAGTACTTC. Translation: CASSLTGRSEQYF.